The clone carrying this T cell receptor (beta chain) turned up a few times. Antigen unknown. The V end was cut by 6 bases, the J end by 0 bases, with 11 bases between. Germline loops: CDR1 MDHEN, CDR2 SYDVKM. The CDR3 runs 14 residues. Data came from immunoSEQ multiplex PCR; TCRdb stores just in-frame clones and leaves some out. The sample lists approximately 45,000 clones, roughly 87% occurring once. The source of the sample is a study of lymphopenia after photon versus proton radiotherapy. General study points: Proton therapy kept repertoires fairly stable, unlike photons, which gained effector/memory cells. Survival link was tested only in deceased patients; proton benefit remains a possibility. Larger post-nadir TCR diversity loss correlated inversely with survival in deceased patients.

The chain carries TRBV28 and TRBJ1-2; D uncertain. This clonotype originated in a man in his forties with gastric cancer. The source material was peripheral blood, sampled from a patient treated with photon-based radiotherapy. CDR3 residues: CASSAITSNYGYTF. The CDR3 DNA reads TGTGCCAGCAGCGCAATCACCTCTAACTATGGCTACACCTTC.